This T cell receptor (beta chain) was identified during a study of shared clonotypes between healthy human individuals. The wider study: CD8 memory received one plate per donor, CD8 naive two, CD4 memory three and CD4 naive three. Whole-study findings and limits: Between a handful of donors, naive CD4 clonotypes were shared at a level of about 5.3%.

Every one of the donors was a Caucasian adult that lived in Nashville, Tennessee. Repertoires were generated with immunoSEQ multiplex PCR, while TCRdb's copy carries only in-frame clones and drops some. The sample lists a few million clones; just over 90% were seen once. A note on this clone: Its antigen is unknown.

The V gene's germline CDR1 is SGHTA and CDR2 FQGNSA. V lost 5 bases and J lost 6; bases outside the gene matches: 12. The CDR3 is 15 residues long. The specimen was naive CD4+ T cells sorted from blood. Subset denoted: CD45RA+ positively selected. This clonotype was sampled from a man in his late teens or twenties in good health. The rearrangement uses TRBV7-2 and TRBJ1-2; 7 nucleotides match TRBD1. CDR3 loop: CASSHGTERGDGYTF. The DNA of the CDR3 is TGTGCCAGCAGCCATGGGACAGAGAGGGGGGATGGCTACACCTTC. The whole variable domain, filled in from reference TRBV7-2 and TRBJ1-2, reads GAGVSQSPSNKVTEKGKDVELRCDPISGHTALYWYRQSLGQGLEFLIYFQGNSAPDKSGLPSDRFSAERTGGSVSTLTIQRTQQEDSAVYLCASSHGTERGDGYTFGSGTRLTVV.